Only a few counts were recorded for the clone carrying this T cell receptor beta chain. Antigen unknown. This specimen belongs to a study of T-cell memory formation after mild COVID-19. Overall study context: TCR clusters largely stayed donor specific. Overall study results and limits: Mainly CM and EM harbored the contracting CD4+ clones; mainly EMRA harbored the CD8+ ones.

TCRdb used MiXCR to reprocess the 5' RACE reads, holding one entry per CDR3 protein. The sample contains roughly 180,000 distinct CDR3 sequences, around a tenth of which appear only once. This receptor was taken from a man aged 18 to 30 who had mild COVID-19 (a few samples of this study predate the infection). Cell type and time point are not known. The sample comprised PBMCs or a T cell subset sorted from them (not recorded which).

The CDR3 DNA follows: TGTGCCAGCAGTGAACAGCGAATGAACACTGAAGCTTTCTTT. It translates to CASSEQRMNTEAFF. The rearrangement joins TRBV2 to TRBJ1-1, with D unclear. Trimming took off 2 bases at V and 0 bases at J, with 7 bases between the two ends. CDR1 SNHLY and CDR2 FYNNEI come from the germline V gene. This CDR3 is 14 amino acids long. Full variable domain (remainder filled in from reference TRBV2 and TRBJ1-1): EPEVTQTPSHQVTQMGQEVILRCVPISNHLYFYWYRQILGQKVEFLVSFYNNEISEKSEIFDDQFSVERPDGSNFTLKIRSTKLEDSAMYFCASSEQRMNTEAFFGQGTRLTVV.